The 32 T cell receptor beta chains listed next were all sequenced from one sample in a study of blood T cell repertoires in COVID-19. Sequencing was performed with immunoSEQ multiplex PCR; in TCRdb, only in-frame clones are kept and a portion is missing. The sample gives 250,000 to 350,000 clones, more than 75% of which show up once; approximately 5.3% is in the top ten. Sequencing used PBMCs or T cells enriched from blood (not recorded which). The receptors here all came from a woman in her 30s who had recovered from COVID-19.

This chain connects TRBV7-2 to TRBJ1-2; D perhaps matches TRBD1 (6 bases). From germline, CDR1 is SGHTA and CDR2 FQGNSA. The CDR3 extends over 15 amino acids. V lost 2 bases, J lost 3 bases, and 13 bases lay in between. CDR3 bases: TGTGCCAGCAGCTTAAGGGGGAAGGGTGACTATGGCTACACCTTC. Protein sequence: CASSLRGKGDYGYTF.

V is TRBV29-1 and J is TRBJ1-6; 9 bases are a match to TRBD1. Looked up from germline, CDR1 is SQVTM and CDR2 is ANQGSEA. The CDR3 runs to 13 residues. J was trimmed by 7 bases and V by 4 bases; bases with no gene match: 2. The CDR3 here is CSVGTGGNSPLHF. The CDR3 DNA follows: TGCAGCGTTGGAACAGGGGGCAATTCACCCCTCCACTTT.

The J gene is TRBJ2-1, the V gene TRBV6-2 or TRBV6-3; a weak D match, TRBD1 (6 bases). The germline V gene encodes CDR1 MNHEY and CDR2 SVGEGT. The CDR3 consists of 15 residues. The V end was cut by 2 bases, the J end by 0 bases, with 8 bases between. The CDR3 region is CASSYTGSSYNEQFF. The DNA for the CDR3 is TGTGCCAGCAGTTACACAGGGAGCTCCTACAATGAGCAGTTCTTC.

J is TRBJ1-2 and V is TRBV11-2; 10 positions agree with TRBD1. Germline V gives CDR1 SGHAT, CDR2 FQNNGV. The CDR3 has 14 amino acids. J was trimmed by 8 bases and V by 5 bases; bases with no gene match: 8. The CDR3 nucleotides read TGTGCCAGCAGCCCGGAGGGACAGGGGACGGGCTACACCTTC. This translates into CASSPEGQGTGYTF.

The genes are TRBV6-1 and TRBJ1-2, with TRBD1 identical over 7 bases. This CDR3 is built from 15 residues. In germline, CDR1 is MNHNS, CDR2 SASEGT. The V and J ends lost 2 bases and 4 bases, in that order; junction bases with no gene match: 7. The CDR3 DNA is TGTGCCAGCAGTGAATTTGAGGGGGCAGGCTATGGCTACACCTTC. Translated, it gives CASSEFEGAGYGYTF.

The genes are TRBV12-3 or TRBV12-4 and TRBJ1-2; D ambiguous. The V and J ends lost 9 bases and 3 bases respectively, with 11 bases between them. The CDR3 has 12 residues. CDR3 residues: CASTSLHYGYTF. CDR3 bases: TGTGCCAGTACGAGTCTACACTATGGCTACACCTTC.

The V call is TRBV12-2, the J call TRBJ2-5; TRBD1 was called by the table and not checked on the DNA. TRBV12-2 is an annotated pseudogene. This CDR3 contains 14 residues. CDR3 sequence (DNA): TGTGCAAGTCGCATAGACAGTAACCAAGAGACCCAGTACTTC. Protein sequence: CASRIDSNQETQYF.

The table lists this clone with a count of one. The CDR3 spells CASSQDWEYNYGYTF. The CDR3 DNA reads TGTGCCAGCAGCCAAGATTGGGAGTATAACTATGGCTACACCTTC. The rearrangement uses TRBV14 and TRBJ1-2; D unclear. The CDR3 sequence is 15 residues long. V shed 0 bases and J shed 1 base, with 9 bases lying between them. The germline CDR1 and CDR2 sequences are SGHDN and FVKESK.

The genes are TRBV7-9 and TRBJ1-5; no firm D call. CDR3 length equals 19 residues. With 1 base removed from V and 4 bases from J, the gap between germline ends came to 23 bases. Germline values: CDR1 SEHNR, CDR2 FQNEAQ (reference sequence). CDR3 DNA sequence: TGTGCCAGCAGCTTAGGGTCATTTAAAGGCGGTATCGGTAATCAGCCCCAGCATTTT. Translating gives CASSLGSFKGGIGNQPQHF. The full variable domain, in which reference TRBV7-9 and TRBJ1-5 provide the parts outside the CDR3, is DTGVSQNPRHKITKRGQNVTFRCDPISEHNRLYWYRQTLGQGPEFLTYFQNEAQLEKSRLLSDRFSAERPKGSFSTLEIQRTEQGDSAMYLCASSLGSFKGGIGNQPQHFGDGTRLSIL.

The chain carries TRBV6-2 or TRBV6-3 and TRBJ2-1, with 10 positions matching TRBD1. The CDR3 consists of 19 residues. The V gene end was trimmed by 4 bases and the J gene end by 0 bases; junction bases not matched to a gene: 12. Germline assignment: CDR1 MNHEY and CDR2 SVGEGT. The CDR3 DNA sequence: TGTGCCAGCAGTTTTGGGACAGGGGTTTGGTATGGCTCCTACAATGAGCAGTTCTTC. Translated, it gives CASSFGTGVWYGSYNEQFF.

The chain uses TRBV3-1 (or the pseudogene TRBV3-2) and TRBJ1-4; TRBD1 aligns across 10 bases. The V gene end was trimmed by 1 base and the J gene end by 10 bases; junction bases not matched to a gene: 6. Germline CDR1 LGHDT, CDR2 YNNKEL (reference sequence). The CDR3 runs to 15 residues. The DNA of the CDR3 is TGTGCCAGCAGCCAAGGTCGACAGGGGGCTGGAAAACTGTTTTTT. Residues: CASSQGRQGAGKLFF.

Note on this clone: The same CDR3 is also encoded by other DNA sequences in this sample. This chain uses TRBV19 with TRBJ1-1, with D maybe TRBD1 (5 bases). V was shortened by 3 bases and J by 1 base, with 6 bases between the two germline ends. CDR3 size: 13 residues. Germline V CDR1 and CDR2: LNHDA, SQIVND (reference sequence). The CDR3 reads CASSIDRNTEAFF. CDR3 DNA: TGTGCCAGTAGTATCGACAGGAACACTGAAGCTTTCTTT.

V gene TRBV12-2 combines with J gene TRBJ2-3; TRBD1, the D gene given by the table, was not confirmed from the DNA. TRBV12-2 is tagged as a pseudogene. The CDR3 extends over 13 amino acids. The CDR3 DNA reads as TGTGCAAGTCGCCCCCCAGGGTCTGATACGCAGTATTTT. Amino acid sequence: CASRPPGSDTQYF.

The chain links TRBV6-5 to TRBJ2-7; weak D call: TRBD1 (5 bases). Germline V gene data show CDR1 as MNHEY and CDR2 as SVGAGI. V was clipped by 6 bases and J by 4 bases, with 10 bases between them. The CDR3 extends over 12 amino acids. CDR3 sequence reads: CASSWGLYEQYF. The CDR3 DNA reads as TGTGCCAGCAGCTGGGGCCTGTACGAGCAGTACTTC.

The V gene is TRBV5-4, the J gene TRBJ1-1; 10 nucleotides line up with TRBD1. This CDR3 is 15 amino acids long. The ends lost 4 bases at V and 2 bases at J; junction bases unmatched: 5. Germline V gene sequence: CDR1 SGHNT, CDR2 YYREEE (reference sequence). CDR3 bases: TGTGCCAGCAGCCTCGGGACAGGGGATAACACTGAAGCTTTCTTT. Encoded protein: CASSLGTGDNTEAFF.

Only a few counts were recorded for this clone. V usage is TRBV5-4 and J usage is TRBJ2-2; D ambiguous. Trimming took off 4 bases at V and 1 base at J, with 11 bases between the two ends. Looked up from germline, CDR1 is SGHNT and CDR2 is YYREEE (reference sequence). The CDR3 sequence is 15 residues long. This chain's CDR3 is CASSLVVGNTGELFF. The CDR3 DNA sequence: TGTGCCAGCAGCCTTGTAGTCGGGAACACCGGGGAGCTGTTTTTT.

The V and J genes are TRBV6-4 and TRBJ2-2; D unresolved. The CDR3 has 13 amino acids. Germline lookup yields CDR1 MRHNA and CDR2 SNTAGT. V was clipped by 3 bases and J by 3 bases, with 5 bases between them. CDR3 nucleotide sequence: TGTGCCAGCAGTGAGAGATACACCGGGGAGCTGTTTTTT. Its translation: CASSERYTGELFF.

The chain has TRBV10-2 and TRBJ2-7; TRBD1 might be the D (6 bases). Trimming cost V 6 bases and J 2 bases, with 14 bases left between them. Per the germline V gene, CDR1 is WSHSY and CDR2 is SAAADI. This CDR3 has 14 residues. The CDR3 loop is CASRTGLLTYEQYF. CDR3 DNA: TGCGCCAGCAGAACAGGGTTGCTCACCTACGAGCAGTACTTC.

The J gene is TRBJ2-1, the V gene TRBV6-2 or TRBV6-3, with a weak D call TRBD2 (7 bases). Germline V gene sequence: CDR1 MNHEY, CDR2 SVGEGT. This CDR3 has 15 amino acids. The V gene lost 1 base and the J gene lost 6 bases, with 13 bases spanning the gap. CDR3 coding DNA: TGTGCCAGCAGTTACTGGGGGGGCCGTCCCAATGAGCAGTTCTTC. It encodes CASSYWGGRPNEQFF.

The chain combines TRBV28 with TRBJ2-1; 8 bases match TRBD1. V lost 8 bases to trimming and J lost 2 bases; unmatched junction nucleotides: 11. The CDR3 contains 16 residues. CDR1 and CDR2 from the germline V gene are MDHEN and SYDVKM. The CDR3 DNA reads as TGTGCCAGCCGAGGCCGACAGGGGATTCCCTACAATGAGCAGTTCTTC. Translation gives CASRGRQGIPYNEQFF.

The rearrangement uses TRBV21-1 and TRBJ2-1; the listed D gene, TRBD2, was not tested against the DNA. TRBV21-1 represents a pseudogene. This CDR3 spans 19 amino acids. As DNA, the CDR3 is TGTGCCAGCAGCAAAGCCAACCGCGGACTAGCGGGGGCCTACAATGAGCAGTTCTTC. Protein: CASSKANRGLAGAYNEQFF.

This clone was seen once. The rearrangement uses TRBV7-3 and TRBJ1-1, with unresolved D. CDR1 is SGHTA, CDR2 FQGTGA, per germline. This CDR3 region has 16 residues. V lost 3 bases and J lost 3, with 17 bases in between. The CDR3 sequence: CASSFSSRVGDTEAFF. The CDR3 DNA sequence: TGTGCCAGCAGCTTCTCATCCCGGGTGGGAGACACTGAAGCTTTCTTT.

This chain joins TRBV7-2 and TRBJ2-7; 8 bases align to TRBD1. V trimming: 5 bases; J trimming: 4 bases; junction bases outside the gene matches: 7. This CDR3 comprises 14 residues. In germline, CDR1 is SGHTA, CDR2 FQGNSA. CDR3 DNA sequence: TGTGCCAGCAGCCCGCGGGACAGGAGATACGAGCAGTACTTC. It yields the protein CASSPRDRRYEQYF.

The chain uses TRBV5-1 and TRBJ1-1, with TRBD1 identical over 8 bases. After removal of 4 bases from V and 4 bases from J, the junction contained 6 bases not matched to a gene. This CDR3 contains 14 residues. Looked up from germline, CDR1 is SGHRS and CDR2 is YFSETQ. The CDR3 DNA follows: TGCGCCAGCAGCAGGGACAGGTCCGGCACTGAAGCTTTCTTT. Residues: CASSRDRSGTEAFF.

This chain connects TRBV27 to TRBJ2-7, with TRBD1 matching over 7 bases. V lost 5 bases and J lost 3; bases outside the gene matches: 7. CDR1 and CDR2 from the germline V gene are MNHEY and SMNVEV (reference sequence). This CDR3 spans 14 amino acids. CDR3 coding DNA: TGTGCCAGCAGTCCTGGGACAGTAGACTACGAGCAGTACTTC. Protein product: CASSPGTVDYEQYF.

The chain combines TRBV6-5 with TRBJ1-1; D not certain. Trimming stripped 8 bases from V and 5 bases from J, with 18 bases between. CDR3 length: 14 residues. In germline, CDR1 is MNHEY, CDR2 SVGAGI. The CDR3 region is CASSGLRVGTEAFF. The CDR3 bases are TGTGCCAGCTCCGGATTGCGGGTCGGGACTGAAGCTTTCTTT.

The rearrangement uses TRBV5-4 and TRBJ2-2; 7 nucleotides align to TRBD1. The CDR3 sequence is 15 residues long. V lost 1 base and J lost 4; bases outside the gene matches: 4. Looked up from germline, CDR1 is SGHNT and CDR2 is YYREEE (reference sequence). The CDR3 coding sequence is TGTGCCAGCAGCTTGATAGGGGGCCGCACCGGGGAGCTGTTTTTT. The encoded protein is CASSLIGGRTGELFF.

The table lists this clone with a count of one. In nucleotides, the CDR3 is TGTGCCAGCTCAAGACAGGGGGCTGGCGGGGAGCTGTTTTTT. It is translated as CASSRQGAGGELFF. V gene TRBV18 combines with J gene TRBJ2-2; 10 positions agree with TRBD1. After removal of 5 bases from V and 7 bases from J, the junction contained 4 bases not matched to a gene. The CDR3 extends over 14 amino acids. In germline, CDR1 is KGHSH, CDR2 LQKENI.

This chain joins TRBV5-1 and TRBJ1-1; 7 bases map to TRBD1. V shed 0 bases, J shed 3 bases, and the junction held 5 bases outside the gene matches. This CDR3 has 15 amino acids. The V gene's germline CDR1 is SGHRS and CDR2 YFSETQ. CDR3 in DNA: TGCGCCAGCAGCTTGGGACAGGGACGTCACACTGAAGCTTTCTTT. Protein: CASSLGQGRHTEAFF. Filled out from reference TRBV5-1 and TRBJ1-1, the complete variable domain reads KAGVTQTPRYLIKTRGQQVTLSCSPISGHRSVSWYQQTPGQGLQFLFEYFSETQRNKGNFPGRFSGRQFSNSRSEMNVSTLELGDSALYLCASSLGQGRHTEAFFGQGTRLTVV.

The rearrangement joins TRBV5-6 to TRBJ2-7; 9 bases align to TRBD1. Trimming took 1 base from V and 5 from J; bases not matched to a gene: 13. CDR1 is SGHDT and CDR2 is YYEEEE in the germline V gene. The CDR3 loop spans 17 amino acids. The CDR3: CASSLRIRDRVRDEQYF. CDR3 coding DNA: TGTGCCAGCAGCTTGAGAATTCGGGACAGGGTCCGAGACGAGCAGTACTTC. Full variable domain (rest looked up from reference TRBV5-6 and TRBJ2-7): DAGVTQSPTHLIKTRGQQVTLRCSPKSGHDTVSWYQQALGQGPQFIFQYYEEEERQRGNFPDRFSGHQFPNYSSELNVNALLLGDSALYLCASSLRIRDRVRDEQYFGPGTRLTVT.

In DNA, the CDR3 is TGTGCCAGCAGCACTCCTCTGAGCCACTCTAAGCAGCCCCAGCATTTT. It is translated as CASSTPLSHSKQPQHF. The V call is TRBV21-1, the J call TRBJ1-5. TRBV21-1 is recorded as a pseudogene. CDR3 size: 16 residues.

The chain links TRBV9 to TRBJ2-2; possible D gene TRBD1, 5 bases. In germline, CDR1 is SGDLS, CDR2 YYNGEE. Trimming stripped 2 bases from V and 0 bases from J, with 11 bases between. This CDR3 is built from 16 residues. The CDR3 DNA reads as TGTGCCAGCAGCGTTTACAGGAGAACGAACACCGGGGAGCTGTTTTTT. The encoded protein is CASSVYRRTNTGELFF.